This is a list of T cell receptor beta chains from one sample in a study of T cell responses to AZD1222 COVID-19 vaccine. Produced via immunoSEQ multiplex PCR; TCRdb's table is partial and in-frame only. The sample carries some 99,000 clones, roughly 90% recorded once. This specimen was peripheral blood, taken 28 days after the second AZD1222 dose. The source of these receptors is an adult who received the AZD1222 COVID-19 vaccine. The CDR3 runs from the conserved cysteine through the conserved F or W. Each record gives: CDR3 protein, CDR3 DNA, V gene, J gene, D gene, clone size. A D gene is named only where the DNA matches it firmly. Expanded clones get a size class; other rows say once, few or many, or leave the size out.

CDR3 protein: CASTLGRDGYTF
CDR3 DNA: TGTGCCAGCACCCTCGGGAGGGATGGCTACACCTTC
V gene: TRBV7-9
J gene: TRBJ1-2
D gene: -
clone size: -

CDR3 protein: CASSLGLGNQPQHF
CDR3 DNA: TGTGCCAGCAGCTTGGGTTTGGGCAATCAGCCCCAGCATTTT
V gene: TRBV7-9
J gene: TRBJ1-5
D gene: -
clone size: -

CDR3 protein: CAWKPPGWDNEQFF
CDR3 DNA: TGTGCCTGGAAACCGCCAGGGTGGGACAATGAGCAGTTCTTC
V gene: TRBV30
J gene: TRBJ2-1
D gene: -
clone size: -

CDR3 protein: CASSQPRGQGGNEQFF
CDR3 DNA: TGTGCCAGCAGCCAGCCCCGAGGACAGGGGGGGAATGAGCAGTTCTTC
V gene: TRBV3-1/TRBV3-2
J gene: TRBJ2-1
D gene: TRBD1
clone size: -

CDR3 protein: CASSATGTSGRAETQYF
CDR3 DNA: TGTGCCAGCAGCGCCACCGGGACTAGCGGGAGGGCAGAGACCCAGTACTTC
V gene: TRBV7-9
J gene: TRBJ2-5
D gene: TRBD2
clone size: few

CDR3 protein: CASSVRTGIFYEQYF
CDR3 DNA: TGTGCCAGTAGTGTAAGGACAGGGATTTTTTACGAGCAGTACTTC
V gene: TRBV19
J gene: TRBJ2-7
D gene: TRBD1
clone size: -

CDR3 protein: CASSPPEAATYNEQFF
CDR3 DNA: TGTGCCAGTAGTCCTCCCGAGGCCGCCACCTACAATGAGCAGTTCTTC
V gene: TRBV19
J gene: TRBJ2-1
D gene: -
clone size: -

CDR3 protein: CASSRPGTGVYGYTF
CDR3 DNA: TGTGCCAGCAGCCGTCCCGGGACAGGGGTCTATGGCTACACCTTC
V gene: TRBV28
J gene: TRBJ1-2
D gene: TRBD1
clone size: many

CDR3 protein: CATSGATGHGGDQPQHF
CDR3 DNA: TGTGCCACCAGTGGGGCGACAGGTCATGGGGGGGATCAGCCCCAGCATTTT
V gene: TRBV24-1
J gene: TRBJ1-5
D gene: -
clone size: -

CDR3 protein: CASSQDEFGLHTGELFF
CDR3 DNA: TGTGCCAGCAGCCAAGATGAATTTGGCCTGCACACCGGGGAGCTGTTTTTT
V gene: TRBV4-2
J gene: TRBJ2-2
D gene: -
clone size: -

CDR3 protein: CASSAGGQGGTEAFF
CDR3 DNA: TGTGCCAGCTCAGCAGGGGGACAGGGAGGAACTGAAGCTTTCTTT
V gene: TRBV18
J gene: TRBJ1-1
D gene: TRBD1
clone size: -

CDR3 protein: CASSSHSGRAPYEQYF
CDR3 DNA: TGTGCCAGCAGCTCTCATAGCGGGAGGGCCCCATACGAGCAGTACTTC
V gene: TRBV7-8
J gene: TRBJ2-7
D gene: TRBD2
clone size: -

CDR3 protein: CASSVYQGVNTEAFF
CDR3 DNA: TGTGCCAGCAGTGTTTACCAGGGAGTGAACACTGAAGCTTTCTTT
V gene: TRBV2
J gene: TRBJ1-1
D gene: -
clone size: few

CDR3 protein: CASSRYGYTF
CDR3 DNA: TGTGCCAGCAGTCGCTATGGCTACACCTTC
V gene: TRBV28
J gene: TRBJ1-2
D gene: -
clone size: -

CDR3 protein: CASSLRGSGRNNEQFF
CDR3 DNA: TGTGCCAGCAGCCTCCGGGGAAGCGGGAGAAACAATGAGCAGTTCTTC
V gene: TRBV11-2
J gene: TRBJ2-1
D gene: TRBD2
clone size: -

CDR3 protein: CAISEVAASSNTEAFF
CDR3 DNA: TGTGCCATCAGTGAGGTAGCGGCCAGTTCAAACACTGAAGCTTTCTTT
V gene: TRBV10-3
J gene: TRBJ1-1
D gene: -
clone size: -

CDR3 protein: CASSPAGGQDFSPLHF
CDR3 DNA: TGTGCCAGCAGCCCAGCGGGTGGACAGGACTTTTCACCCCTCCACTTT
V gene: TRBV7-9
J gene: TRBJ1-6
D gene: TRBD1
clone size: -

CDR3 protein: CASSQWTGPADTQYF
CDR3 DNA: TGTGCCAGCAGCCAATGGACAGGGCCGGCAGATACGCAGTATTTT
V gene: TRBV14
J gene: TRBJ2-3
D gene: TRBD1
clone size: -

CDR3 protein: CASSPSIGQVSGNTIYF
CDR3 DNA: TGTGCCAGCAGCCCTTCGATTGGACAGGTCTCTGGAAACACCATATATTTT
V gene: TRBV7-6
J gene: TRBJ1-3
D gene: TRBD1
clone size: -

CDR3 protein: CASSLSVQHNEKLFF
CDR3 DNA: TGTGCCAGCAGTTTATCGGTGCAGCATAATGAAAAACTGTTTTTT
V gene: TRBV27
J gene: TRBJ1-4
D gene: -
clone size: -

CDR3 protein: CAWSVLNYGYTF
CDR3 DNA: TGTGCCTGGAGTGTTCTGAACTATGGCTACACCTTC
V gene: TRBV30
J gene: TRBJ1-2
D gene: -
clone size: -

CDR3 protein: CAWSPTGRRNTIYF
CDR3 DNA: TGTGCCTGGAGCCCTACAGGACGTCGAAACACCATATATTTT
V gene: TRBV30
J gene: TRBJ1-3
D gene: -
clone size: few

CDR3 protein: CASSLLTYNEQFF
CDR3 DNA: TGTGCCAGCAGCTTACTAACGTACAATGAGCAGTTCTTC
V gene: TRBV11-3
J gene: TRBJ2-1
D gene: -
clone size: once

CDR3 protein: CASSYLVNTEAFF
CDR3 DNA: TGTGCCAGCAGTTACTTAGTGAACACTGAAGCTTTCTTT
V gene: TRBV6-5
J gene: TRBJ1-1
D gene: -
clone size: -

CDR3 protein: CASRVGRSQEAFF
CDR3 DNA: TGTGCCAGCAGGGTTGGACGAAGCCAAGAAGCTTTCTTT
V gene: TRBV5-4
J gene: TRBJ1-1
D gene: -
clone size: -

CDR3 protein: CASSPPYEQYF
CDR3 DNA: TGTGCCAGCTCACCTCCCTACGAGCAGTACTTC
V gene: TRBV18
J gene: TRBJ2-7
D gene: -
clone size: -

CDR3 protein: CASSLVEGLAGSEQYF
CDR3 DNA: TGTGCCAGCAGCTTGGTGGAGGGACTAGCGGGATCCGAGCAGTACTTC
V gene: TRBV5-5
J gene: TRBJ2-7
D gene: TRBD2
clone size: -

CDR3 protein: CASSPIVADTGELFF
CDR3 DNA: TGTGCCAGCAGCCCAATAGTGGCGGACACCGGGGAGCTGTTTTTT
V gene: TRBV9
J gene: TRBJ2-2
D gene: -
clone size: -

CDR3 protein: CASSLSANYGYTF
CDR3 DNA: TGTGCCAGCAGTTTGTCAGCTAACTATGGCTACACCTTC
V gene: TRBV27
J gene: TRBJ1-2
D gene: -
clone size: -

CDR3 protein: CASSYVEQGYTF
CDR3 DNA: TGTGCCAGCAGTTACGTGGAGCAAGGCTACACCTTC
V gene: TRBV6-6
J gene: TRBJ1-2
D gene: -
clone size: -

CDR3 protein: CASRTGTGFSGNTIYF
CDR3 DNA: TGTGCCAGCAGAACCGGGACAGGGTTCTCTGGAAACACCATATATTTT
V gene: TRBV2
J gene: TRBJ1-3
D gene: TRBD1
clone size: -

CDR3 protein: CATTQGQNQPQHF
CDR3 DNA: TGTGCCACCACCCAGGGCCAGAATCAGCCCCAGCATTTT
V gene: TRBV12-3/TRBV12-4
J gene: TRBJ1-5
D gene: -
clone size: -